The 23 T cell receptor beta chains below come from one sample, sequenced in a study of blood T cell repertoires in COVID-19. Profiled with immunoSEQ multiplex PCR; TCRdb holds only in-frame clones, not every one. The repertoire includes 150,000 or so clones, under 90% of them detected once, and approximately 19% sits in the top ten. The sequencing sample was made of peripheral blood. These receptors were collected from a woman of 80 years or more with acute or convalescent COVID-19.

The V call is TRBV5-1, the J call TRBJ1-1, with D perhaps TRBD1 (6 bases). The germline CDR1 and CDR2 sequences are SGHRS and YFSETQ. The length of the CDR3 is 15 residues. The V end lost 4 bases, the J end lost 0 bases, and 13 bases lay between the germline ends. The CDR3: CASSANTGMNTEAFF. In DNA, the CDR3 is TGCGCCAGCAGCGCTAATACAGGGATGAACACTGAAGCTTTCTTT.

This chain joins TRBV10-3 and TRBJ1-6, with a weak D call TRBD1 (5 bases). In germline, CDR1 is ENHRY, CDR2 SYGVKD. The CDR3 consists of 14 residues. V shed 1 base and J shed 8 bases, with 9 bases lying between them. The CDR3 region has the DNA TGTGCCATCAGTGAGTTCAGGGATGATTCACCCCTCCACTTT. The encoded protein is CAISEFRDDSPLHF.

This clone was observed once. The chain uses TRBV28 and TRBJ2-7, with D possibly being TRBD2 (5 bases). V gave up 5 bases and J gave up 1 base, with 12 bases separating them. This CDR3 is built from 14 residues. Germline V gene lookup returns CDR1 MDHEN and CDR2 SYDVKM. The CDR3 sequence is CASSHWTESYEQYF. The CDR3 bases are TGTGCCAGCAGTCATTGGACTGAATCCTACGAGCAGTACTTC.

This chain joins TRBV6-4 and TRBJ2-1; TRBD2 matches 9 bases. Per the germline V gene, CDR1 is MRHNA and CDR2 is SNTAGT. With V trimmed by 0 bases and J by 4 bases, 7 bases remained unmatched. The CDR3 runs to 17 residues. CDR3: CASSDSAGLAPYNEQFF. CDR3 nucleotide sequence: TGTGCCAGCAGTGACTCCGCAGGACTAGCGCCTTACAATGAGCAGTTCTTC.

This clone was found a few times. The chain is built from TRBV7-9 and TRBJ2-3, with 13 bases fitting TRBD2. The J segment lost 6 bases and the V segment lost 3 bases, leaving 6 bases of the junction unmatched. The germline gives CDR1 SEHNR, CDR2 FQNEAQ (reference sequence). CDR3 length equals 16 residues. The DNA for the CDR3 is TGTGCCAGCAGCTTCCTAGGGACTAGCGGGACGGATACGCAGTATTTT. Its translation: CASSFLGTSGTDTQYF.

V gene TRBV9 combines with J gene TRBJ2-3, with 8 nucleotides matching TRBD2. After removal of 0 bases from V and 2 bases from J, the junction contained 11 bases not matched to a gene. There are 18 residues in the CDR3. Per germline, CDR1 SGDLS and CDR2 YYNGEE. For the CDR3, the DNA is TGTGCCAGCAGCGTAGCGGGTCCCGGCGGGGGGCCCACAGATACGCAGTATTTT. This encodes CASSVAGPGGGPTDTQYF.

The chain uses TRBV7-8 and TRBJ1-6; 8 bases map to TRBD1. Germline-derived CDR1 and CDR2 are SGHVS and FQNEAQ. J was trimmed by 8 bases and V by 1 base; bases with no gene match: 4. This CDR3 contains 15 residues. The CDR3 DNA reads as TGTGCCAGCAGCTTAGGGACAGGGACATATTCACCCCTCCACTTT. Residues: CASSLGTGTYSPLHF.

The V call is TRBV15, the J call TRBJ2-5, with D hard to call. This CDR3 spans 13 amino acids. Germline values: CDR1 LNHNV, CDR2 YYDKDF (reference sequence). Trimming cost V 8 bases and J 5 bases, with 15 bases left between them. DNA of the CDR3: TGTGCCACCGGTGCGCCCGCCGGGGAGACCCAGTACTTC. Translating gives CATGAPAGETQYF.

The J gene is TRBJ2-3, the V gene TRBV7-2, with TRBD1 identical over 7 bases. The V gene end was trimmed by 8 bases and the J gene end by 2 bases; junction bases not matched to a gene: 4. This CDR3 has 13 residues. Germline V lookup: CDR1 SGHTA, CDR2 FQGNSA. The CDR3, as DNA: TGTGCCAGCGGACAGGAACACACAGATACGCAGTATTTT. It specifies CASGQEHTDTQYF.

The rearrangement links TRBV5-1 to TRBJ2-2; 7 nucleotides agree with TRBD1. The CDR3 has 16 amino acids. Germline CDR1 SGHRS, CDR2 YFSETQ. With V trimmed by 4 bases and J by 0 bases, 6 bases remained unmatched. Written as DNA, the CDR3 is TGCGCCAGCAGCGCCACAGGGGACCCGAACACCGGGGAGCTGTTTTTT. Translating it yields CASSATGDPNTGELFF.

This clone appeared a few times. V and J are TRBV6-4 and TRBJ2-3, with 8 positions matching TRBD2. This CDR3 has 15 residues. Germline V gives CDR1 MRHNA, CDR2 SNTAGT. Trimming at V came to 0 bases and at J to 1 base, leaving 0 bases not matched to a gene. CDR3 sequence (DNA): TGTGCCAGCAGTGACTCTAGCGGGGGCACAGATACGCAGTATTTT. It encodes CASSDSSGGTDTQYF.

The CDR3 loop reads CASSLGGALRNEQFF. CDR3 nucleotide sequence: TGTGCCAGCAGCCTCGGGGGGGCCCTACGGAATGAGCAGTTCTTC. The rearrangement uses TRBV7-6 and TRBJ2-1; 8 bases agree with TRBD2. Losses at the gene ends were 5 bases for V and 7 bases for J; bases not matched to a gene: 10. CDR1 is SGHVS, CDR2 FNYEAQ, per germline. This CDR3 comprises 15 residues.

The chain uses TRBV11-2 and TRBJ2-1, with 7 bases identical to TRBD1. With V trimmed by 5 bases and J by 4 bases, 14 bases remained unmatched. CDR3 length: 17 amino acids. Germline CDR1 SGHAT, CDR2 FQNNGV. CDR3 loop: CASSNPFRQGKYNEQFF. The CDR3 region has the DNA TGTGCCAGCAGCAACCCTTTTAGACAGGGAAAATACAATGAGCAGTTCTTC.

The chain uses TRBV5-1 and TRBJ2-5, with D uncertain. The CDR3 runs to 13 residues. CDR1 is SGHRS, CDR2 YFSETQ, per germline. The V end lost 0 bases, the J end lost 3 bases, and 6 bases lay between the germline ends. CDR3 in amino acids: CASSLDSKETQYF. In nucleotides, the CDR3 is TGCGCCAGCAGCTTGGACAGTAAAGAGACCCAGTACTTC. Combining the CDR3 with reference TRBV5-1 and TRBJ2-5 gives the whole variable domain KAGVTQTPRYLIKTRGQQVTLSCSPISGHRSVSWYQQTPGQGLQFLFEYFSETQRNKGNFPGRFSGRQFSNSRSEMNVSTLELGDSALYLCASSLDSKETQYFGPGTRLLVL.

This clone has only one observation. The chain couples TRBV7-9 to TRBJ2-2, with 11 positions matching TRBD2. V trimming: 1 base; J trimming: 4 bases; junction bases outside the gene matches: 5. The CDR3 extends over 17 amino acids. Germline CDR1 reads SEHNR; CDR2 reads FQNEAQ (reference sequence). The CDR3 nucleotides are TGTGCCAGCAGCTTAGGACTAGCGGGGTCAATCACCGGGGAGCTGTTTTTT. Its protein product is CASSLGLAGSITGELFF.

This chain links TRBV7-9 with TRBJ1-4; TRBD1 agrees at 9 bases. The ends lost 4 bases at V and 8 bases at J; junction bases unmatched: 8. CDR1 SEHNR and CDR2 FQNEAQ come from the germline V gene (reference sequence). The CDR3 contains 15 residues. The CDR3 coding sequence is TGTGCCAGCAGCTCTCGGACAGGGGATAACGAAAAACTGTTTTTT. Its protein is CASSSRTGDNEKLFF.

The chain uses TRBV29-1 and TRBJ1-5; possibly TRBD1 for D (6 bases). Trimming pared 7 bases from V and 5 bases from J, leaving 12 bases between. CDR1 SQVTM and CDR2 ANQGSEA come from the germline V gene. This CDR3 contains 12 residues. Written as DNA, the CDR3 is TGCAGCGCGACAGGAGTCCATCAGCCCCAGCATTTT. This translates into CSATGVHQPQHF.

This chain uses TRBV19 with TRBJ1-5; D is undetermined. Trimming removed 5 bases from V and 0 bases from J, with 11 bases in between. This CDR3 has 15 residues. Germline assignment: CDR1 LNHDA and CDR2 SQIVND (reference sequence). CDR3 sequence reads: CASSLSRSSNQPQHF. The DNA for the CDR3 is TGTGCCAGTAGTTTGAGTCGGAGTAGCAATCAGCCCCAGCATTTT.

The chain is built from TRBV5-6 and TRBJ1-1; D not certain. Germline lookup yields CDR1 SGHDT and CDR2 YYEEEE. The CDR3 loop spans 11 amino acids. V gave up 4 bases and J gave up 10 bases, with 11 bases separating them. Here the CDR3 reads CASSAGVGAFF. CDR3 sequence (DNA): TGTGCCAGCAGCGCCGGTGTTGGAGCTTTCTTT. Supplemented by reference TRBV5-6 and TRBJ1-1, the full variable domain reads DAGVTQSPTHLIKTRGQQVTLRCSPKSGHDTVSWYQQALGQGPQFIFQYYEEEERQRGNFPDRFSGHQFPNYSSELNVNALLLGDSALYLCASSAGVGAFFGQGTRLTVV.

In this sample, this clone turned up once. The chain is built from TRBV19 and TRBJ2-4; D unresolved. This CDR3 is 15 amino acids long. From germline, CDR1 is LNHDA and CDR2 SQIVND (reference sequence). V was cut by 2 bases and J by 0 bases, with 8 bases left in between. CDR3 protein: CASSIPAEAKNIQYF. The CDR3, as DNA: TGTGCCAGTAGTATACCTGCGGAAGCCAAAAACATTCAGTACTTC.

J is TRBJ2-7 and V is TRBV10-3; 8 bases match TRBD2. Losses at the gene ends were 1 base for V and 0 bases for J; bases not matched to a gene: 11. Germline CDR1 reads ENHRY; CDR2 reads SYGVKD. The CDR3 length is 18 residues. CDR3 loop: CAISEFVISGTSSYEQYF. CDR3 in DNA: TGTGCCATCAGTGAGTTTGTCATTAGTGGGACTAGCTCCTACGAGCAGTACTTC.

J is TRBJ2-2 and V is TRBV19; the match to TRBD2 covers 9 bases. J gave up 4 bases and V 4 bases, and 7 bases lay outside the gene matches. CDR3 length equals 16 residues. The germline gives CDR1 LNHDA, CDR2 SQIVND (reference sequence). CDR3 loop: CASSTLAGMGTGELFF. The DNA for the CDR3 is TGTGCCAGTAGTACCCTAGCGGGAATGGGCACCGGGGAGCTGTTTTTT.

V gene TRBV9 combines with J gene TRBJ2-7; D might be TRBD1 (6 bases). Germline V gene lookup returns CDR1 SGDLS and CDR2 YYNGEE. CDR3 length: 15 amino acids. V was cut by 0 bases and J by 3 bases, with 13 bases left in between. CDR3 coding DNA: TGTGCCAGCAGCGTAGACTACGGACAGTACTACGAGCAGTACTTC. Translation gives CASSVDYGQYYEQYF.